These T cell receptor beta chains were read from a single sample in a study of identical twins. TCRdb re-called the 5' RACE reads through MiXCR, storing one row per CDR3 protein. The sample contains hundreds of thousands of distinct CDR3 sequences, around an eighth of which appear only once. The sample was also linked to a second study, of yellow fever vaccine responses in identical twins.

The sample taken for sequencing was CD8+ T cells sorted from blood. Receptors originate from a woman younger than 30 in good health. Each CDR3 is given with its conserved first and last residue. The D gene is left open where the match is weak. A row's size may be missing; if present it is once, few, many or a size class.

DNA: TGTGCCAGCAGCGTAGAAGCGGGTTCATACGAGCAGTACTTC
CDR3: CASSVEAGSYEQYF
V: TRBV9
size: few
length: 14
J: TRBJ2-7
D: NA

DNA: TGTGCCAGCAGTGACTCGATAGGGGGCACAGATACGCAGTATTTT
CDR3: CASSDSIGGTDTQYF
V: TRBV6-4
size: NA
length: 15
J: TRBJ2-3
D: NA

DNA: TGTGCCAGCAGCTTAGCACTAGCGGGAGAATACGAGCAGTACTTC
CDR3: CASSLALAGEYEQYF
V: TRBV11-3
size: NA
length: 15
J: TRBJ2-7
D: TRBD2

DNA: TGTGCCAGCAGCTTTAGGGGAGCTGGCCTTGGAGATACGCAGTATTTT
CDR3: CASSFRGAGLGDTQYF
V: TRBV9
size: NA
length: 16
J: TRBJ2-3
D: NA

DNA: TGCAGTGCTAGAGTACCCCGGACGGCGGGATGGGGCGAGCTGTACTTC
CDR3: CSARVPRTAGWGELYF
V: TRBV20-1
size: NA
length: 16
J: TRBJ2-7
D: NA

DNA: TGTGCCAGCAGCGTAGATTGGGCTAGCACAGATACGCAGTATTTT
CDR3: CASSVDWASTDTQYF
V: TRBV9
size: NA
length: 15
J: TRBJ2-3
D: NA

DNA: TGCAGTGGCCTTCAGGCTCCGCGAACCGGGGGGCCCACAGATACGCAGTATTTT
CDR3: CSGLQAPRTGGPTDTQYF
V: TRBV20-1
size: NA
length: 18
J: TRBJ2-3
D: NA

DNA: TGTGCCAGCAGCTTCTTAGCGGGGGGGCAGGAGGACATTCAGTACTTC
CDR3: CASSFLAGGQEDIQYF
V: TRBV7-8
size: NA
length: 16
J: TRBJ2-4
D: TRBD2

DNA: TGTGCCAGCAGCTTCGTTGGACAGGGGGTGGAGACCCAGTACTTC
CDR3: CASSFVGQGVETQYF
V: TRBV12-3/TRBV12-4
size: few
length: 15
J: TRBJ2-5
D: TRBD1

DNA: TGCGCCAGCAGCCAAGAAGGTGGACTACTCGAGACCCAGTACTTC
CDR3: CASSQEGGLLETQYF
V: TRBV4-1
size: NA
length: 15
J: TRBJ2-5
D: NA

DNA: TGTGCCAGCAGTTTATCGCCTCCCTGGGTTGAGCAGTTCTTC
CDR3: CASSLSPPWVEQFF
V: TRBV27
size: once
length: 14
J: TRBJ2-1
D: NA

DNA: TGTGCCAGCAGCCCCCGGCTGGGGGGATTAGTATATACGCAGTATTTT
CDR3: CASSPRLGGLVYTQYF
V: TRBV7-9
size: NA
length: 16
J: TRBJ2-3
D: NA

DNA: TGTGCCAGCAGTGAGAGTCCGAACACTGAAGCTTTCTTT
CDR3: CASSESPNTEAFF
V: TRBV6-1
size: many
length: 13
J: TRBJ1-1
D: NA

DNA: TGCGCCAGCAGCCTCAGGCCCTCCGGGACTGAAGCTTTCTTT
CDR3: CASSLRPSGTEAFF
V: TRBV4-1
size: few
length: 14
J: TRBJ1-1
D: NA

DNA: TGTGCCAGCAGCATGCGGGACAGCCAAGAGACCCAGTACTTC
CDR3: CASSMRDSQETQYF
V: TRBV11-2
size: few
length: 14
J: TRBJ2-5
D: NA

DNA: TGTGCCAGCAGCTTAGCGGTCCGGGGATTATGGGAGACCCAGTACTTC
CDR3: CASSLAVRGLWETQYF
V: TRBV7-6
size: few
length: 16
J: TRBJ2-5
D: NA

DNA: TGCAGTGCTAGAATACTCGGGGCGGAAACAAGTCAGGGGGAGACCCAGTACTTC
CDR3: CSARILGAETSQGETQYF
V: TRBV20-1
size: NA
length: 18
J: TRBJ2-5
D: NA

DNA: TGTGCCACCAGTGAACGGACAGGGAGAATCCAAGAGACCCAGTACTTC
CDR3: CATSERTGRIQETQYF
V: TRBV24-1
size: NA
length: 16
J: TRBJ2-5
D: TRBD1

DNA: TGTGCCAGCAGCCCCAGAAGCTTTATAGCGGGGTTTAGCACAGATACGCAGTATTTT
CDR3: CASSPRSFIAGFSTDTQYF
V: TRBV11-2
size: many
length: 19
J: TRBJ2-3
D: TRBD2

DNA: TGTGCCAGCAGCTTTAGAGGGGGGACAGATGAAAAACTGTTTTTT
CDR3: CASSFRGGTDEKLFF
V: TRBV11-2
size: NA
length: 15
J: TRBJ1-4
D: TRBD1

DNA: TGTGCCAGCAGTCCGTCTAGCTCCTACAATGAGCAGTTCTTC
CDR3: CASSPSSSYNEQFF
V: TRBV6-1
size: many
length: 14
J: TRBJ2-1
D: NA

DNA: TGTGCCAGCAGCCTAGCGGGAGGCTACACCGGGGAGCTGTTTTTT
CDR3: CASSLAGGYTGELFF
V: TRBV12-3/TRBV12-4
size: NA
length: 15
J: TRBJ2-2
D: TRBD2

DNA: TGTGCCATCAGTAAAAACAGGGGGCTAAGTGGAGGCTACACCTTC
CDR3: CAISKNRGLSGGYTF
V: TRBV10-3
size: few
length: 15
J: TRBJ1-2
D: TRBD1

DNA: TGTGCCAGCGCGGCGCGGAGTCCCCTCTCCTACAATGAGCAGTTCTTC
CDR3: CASAARSPLSYNEQFF
V: TRBV6-1
size: few
length: 16
J: TRBJ2-1
D: NA

DNA: TGTGCCACTCAGACGGTAGCGGAGCTGGAGACCCAGTACTTC
CDR3: CATQTVAELETQYF
V: TRBV10-3
size: NA
length: 14
J: TRBJ2-5
D: NA

DNA: TGTGCCAGCAGGAGGGTGAACACTGAAGCTTTCTTT
CDR3: CASRRVNTEAFF
V: TRBV25-1
size: NA
length: 12
J: TRBJ1-1
D: NA

DNA: TGTGCCAGTGGTATGAGGGCAGCCTACGAGCAGTACTTC
CDR3: CASGMRAAYEQYF
V: TRBV2
size: NA
length: 13
J: TRBJ2-7
D: NA

DNA: TGTGCCAGCAGTGGGGGACAGGTCTCGGCCAAAAACATTCAGTACTTC
CDR3: CASSGGQVSAKNIQYF
V: TRBV28
size: many
length: 16
J: TRBJ2-4
D: TRBD1

DNA: TGTGCCAGCAGGTCCGGGACATTTGGCCTCAATGAGCAGTTCTTC
CDR3: CASRSGTFGLNEQFF
V: TRBV12-3/TRBV12-4
size: many
length: 15
J: TRBJ2-1
D: NA

DNA: TGCAGCGTTGAAAGTGGGCGGGGGGCCTACAATGAGCAGTTCTTC
CDR3: CSVESGRGAYNEQFF
V: TRBV29-1
size: many
length: 15
J: TRBJ2-1
D: TRBD2

DNA: TGTGCCAGCAGCCCTCCCAGCGGGAGGTCAGATACGCAGTATTTT
CDR3: CASSPPSGRSDTQYF
V: TRBV3-1
size: NA
length: 15
J: TRBJ2-3
D: TRBD2

DNA: TGTGCCAGCAGTCCCTCGGGACCGGCTGCGCTGTTTTTT
CDR3: CASSPSGPAALFF
V: TRBV27
size: NA
length: 13
J: TRBJ1-4
D: NA

DNA: TGTGCCAGCAGTTCCCCCGGGACTAGCGGGGACTACAATGAGCAGTTCTTC
CDR3: CASSSPGTSGDYNEQFF
V: TRBV27
size: NA
length: 17
J: TRBJ2-1
D: TRBD2

DNA: TGTGCCAGCAGTGGGGGCCTAGCGGGATACAATGAGCAGTTCTTC
CDR3: CASSGGLAGYNEQFF
V: TRBV6-1
size: NA
length: 15
J: TRBJ2-1
D: TRBD2

DNA: TGTGCCAGCAGCGCGCATAACTCCGGGACAGATACGCAGTATTTT
CDR3: CASSAHNSGTDTQYF
V: TRBV9
size: many
length: 15
J: TRBJ2-3
D: NA

DNA: TGTGCCAGCACCAAGACTAGCGGGAACAATGAGCAGTTCTTC
CDR3: CASTKTSGNNEQFF
V: TRBV9
size: NA
length: 14
J: TRBJ2-1
D: TRBD2

DNA: TGCAGCGTGGACAAGTGGCAGACCCAGTACTTC
CDR3: CSVDKWQTQYF
V: TRBV29-1
size: few
length: 11
J: TRBJ2-5
D: NA

DNA: NA
CDR3: CSVEVGDGTRVRFF
V: TRBV29-1
size: NA
length: 14
J: TRBJ2-3
D: NA

DNA: TGTGCCAGCAGTTACTCGGGGCGGAACCCGAACACCGGGGAGCTGTTTTTT
CDR3: CASSYSGRNPNTGELFF
V: TRBV6-5
size: NA
length: 17
J: TRBJ2-2
D: NA

DNA: TGTGCCAGCAGCCCTAGGGAAGGGAACACTGAAGCTTTCTTT
CDR3: CASSPREGNTEAFF
V: TRBV9
size: many
length: 14
J: TRBJ1-1
D: NA

DNA: TGCAGTGGGATCACAGATACGCAGTATTTT
CDR3: CSGITDTQYF
V: TRBV20-1
size: NA
length: 10
J: TRBJ2-3
D: NA

DNA: TGTGCCAGCAGCCCCTCATCCAGCGGAGGGGCCTACGAGCAGTACTTC
CDR3: CASSPSSSGGAYEQYF
V: TRBV28
size: NA
length: 16
J: TRBJ2-7
D: NA

DNA: TGTGCCAGCAGACTAGCGACAGATACGCAGTATTTT
CDR3: CASRLATDTQYF
V: TRBV7-9
size: NA
length: 12
J: TRBJ2-3
D: TRBD2

DNA: TGTGCCAGCAGCTTAGGAGGACTAGCCCCCCGCCTTCAAGAGACCCAGTACTTC
CDR3: CASSLGGLAPRLQETQYF
V: TRBV11-1
size: NA
length: 18
J: TRBJ2-5
D: TRBD2

DNA: TGTGCCAGCAGCTCCCCAACATACGAGCAGTACTTC
CDR3: CASSSPTYEQYF
V: TRBV13
size: many
length: 12
J: TRBJ2-7
D: NA

DNA: TGTGCCAGCACCGTGACTAGCGGGAGTACATATGAGCAGTTCTTC
CDR3: CASTVTSGSTYEQFF
V: TRBV5-5
size: many
length: 15
J: TRBJ2-1
D: TRBD2

DNA: TGCAGTGCTAGAGATTTTTCCAGTTACGAGCAGTACTTC
CDR3: CSARDFSSYEQYF
V: TRBV20-1
size: NA
length: 13
J: TRBJ2-7
D: NA

DNA: TGTGCCAGCAGCTTCATCCAGGGGGCGCCTGGGGCCAACGTCCTGACTTTC
CDR3: CASSFIQGAPGANVLTF
V: TRBV7-4
size: NA
length: 17
J: TRBJ2-6
D: TRBD1